The source of this T cell receptor beta chain is a study of blood T cell repertoires in COVID-19. Study at large: Spain, Italy and the United States supplied samples that represented acute and convalescent COVID-19. T cells, B-cell-depleted T cells, or PBMCs provided the cDNA or gDNA that served as material.

Germline V gene sequence: CDR1 MNHEY, CDR2 SVGEGT. This CDR3 has 17 residues. V was clipped by 0 bases and J by 0 bases, with 13 bases between them. Per the authors' pipeline: Reference gene primer amplification yielded estimated nucleated cell counts. Clones were sequenced by immunoSEQ multiplex PCR, and TCRdb holds only the in-frame ones, with some missing. V, J and clone size were drawn from that table, and D and trimming were deduced from the DNA. The sample contains roughly 35,000 clones, 88% of which appear only once. This clone was recorded a few times. The receptor was derived from a man between 65 and 85 years old with acute or convalescent COVID-19. Source material: peripheral blood. The gene calls are TRBV6-2 or TRBV6-3 and TRBJ2-3, with D uncertain. The CDR3 region is CASSYSIAFASTDTQYF. The CDR3 nucleotides read TGTGCCAGCAGTTACTCGATAGCCTTCGCTAGCACAGATACGCAGTATTTT.